The T cell receptor beta chain described here comes from a study of memory CD4+ T cells and cytomegalovirus serostatus. The overall study: Of the healthy Belgian adults, several were CMV seropositive and 20 to 30 seronegative.

Single viable CD3+CD4+CD8-CD45RO+ cells were sorted as the memory CD4+ T cells. General observations from the study: About 40% of the roughly 150 known CMV-associated TCRbeta sequences appeared in CD4+ memory. Suggested: most of the CMV-linked TCR signature lies in CD4+ memory cells. Median bootstrapped AUC for CMV status was roughly 0.95 originally, around 0.91 US-trained.

A remark on this clone: What it binds is not known.

CDR3 length: 16 residues. Germline CDR1 and CDR2: SGHRS and YFSETQ. Trimming stripped 4 bases from V and 5 bases from J, with 19 bases between. Assay used: immunoSEQ multiplex PCR; TCRdb lists only in-frame clones, some missing. Of 55,000 to 65,000 clones listed, about 81% are singletons. The sample was memory CD4+ T cells from blood. V is TRBV5-1 and J is TRBJ2-1; D is possibly TRBD1 (5 bases). This receptor was taken from an adult in good health and CMV-seronegative. The CDR3 DNA reads as TGCGCCAGCAGCCCTGAGCCTGGGGCGGCTAACAATGAGCAGTTCTTC. Protein sequence: CASSPEPGAANNEQFF.